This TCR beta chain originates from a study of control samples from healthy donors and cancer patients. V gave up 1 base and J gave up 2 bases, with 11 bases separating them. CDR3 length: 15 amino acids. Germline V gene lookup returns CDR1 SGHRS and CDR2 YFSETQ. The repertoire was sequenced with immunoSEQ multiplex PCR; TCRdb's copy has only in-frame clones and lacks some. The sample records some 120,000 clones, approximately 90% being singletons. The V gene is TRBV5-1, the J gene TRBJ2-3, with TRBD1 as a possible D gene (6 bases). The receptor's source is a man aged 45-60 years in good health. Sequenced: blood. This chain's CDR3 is CASSLNGQTTDTQYF. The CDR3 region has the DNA TGCGCCAGCAGCTTGAATGGACAGACCACAGATACGCAGTATTTT.